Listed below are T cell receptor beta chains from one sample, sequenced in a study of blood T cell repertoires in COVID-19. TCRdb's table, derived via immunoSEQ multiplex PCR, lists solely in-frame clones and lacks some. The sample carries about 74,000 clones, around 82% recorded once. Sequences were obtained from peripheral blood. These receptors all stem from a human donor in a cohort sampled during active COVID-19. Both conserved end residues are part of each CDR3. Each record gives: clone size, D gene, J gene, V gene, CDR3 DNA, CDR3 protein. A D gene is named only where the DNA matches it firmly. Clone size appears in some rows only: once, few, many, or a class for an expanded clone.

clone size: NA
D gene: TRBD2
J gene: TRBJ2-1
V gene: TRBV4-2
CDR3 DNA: TGTGCCAGCAGCCAAGTCTCGACTAGCGGGAGAGTACCCCCCTACAATGAGCAGTTCTTC
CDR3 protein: CASSQVSTSGRVPPYNEQFF

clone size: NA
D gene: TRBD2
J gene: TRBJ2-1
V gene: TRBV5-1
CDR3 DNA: TGCGCCAGCAGCTTGGGGGGTAGCGGGAGAGCGGACAATGAGCAGTTCTTC
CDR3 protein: CASSLGGSGRADNEQFF

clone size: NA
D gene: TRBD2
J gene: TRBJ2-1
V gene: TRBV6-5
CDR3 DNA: TGTGCCAGCAGTCGGGCCGGGACTAAGGAGCAGTTCTTC
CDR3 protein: CASSRAGTKEQFF

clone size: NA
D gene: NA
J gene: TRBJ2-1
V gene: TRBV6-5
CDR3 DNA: TGTGCCAGCCCGCCTGAGGGCTACAATGAGCAGTTCTTC
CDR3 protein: CASPPEGYNEQFF

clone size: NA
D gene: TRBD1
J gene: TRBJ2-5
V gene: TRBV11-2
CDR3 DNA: TGTGCCAGCAGCTTGGGACAGTTAGAGACCCAGTACTTC
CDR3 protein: CASSLGQLETQYF

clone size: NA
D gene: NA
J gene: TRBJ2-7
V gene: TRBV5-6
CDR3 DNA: TGTGCCAGCAGCATCGGGGTGCTCGACCTCTACGAGCAGTACTTC
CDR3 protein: CASSIGVLDLYEQYF

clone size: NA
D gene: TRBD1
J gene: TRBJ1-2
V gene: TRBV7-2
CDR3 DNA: TGTGCCAGCAGTTACGACAGGGGGGGAAGGTATGGCTACACCTTC
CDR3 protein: CASSYDRGGRYGYTF

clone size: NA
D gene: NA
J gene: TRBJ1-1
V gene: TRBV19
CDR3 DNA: TGTGCCAGTAGTACATTTAATGCAGGGTCTTTGGGGGCTTTCTTT
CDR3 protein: CASSTFNAGSLGAFF

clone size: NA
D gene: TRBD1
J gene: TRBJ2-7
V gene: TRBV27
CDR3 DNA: TGTGCCAGCAGTTTTTTCCGGGGACAGGGAATAAACGAGCAGTACTTC
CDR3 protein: CASSFFRGQGINEQYF

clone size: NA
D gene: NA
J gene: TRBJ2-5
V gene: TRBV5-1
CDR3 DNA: TGCGCCAGCAGCCGCGGATCGGGCGGGGAGACCCAGTACTTC
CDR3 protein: CASSRGSGGETQYF

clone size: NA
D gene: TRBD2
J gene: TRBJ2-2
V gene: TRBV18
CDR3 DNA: TGTGCCAGCATCCCTAGCGGGAGGACCGGGGAGCTGTTTTTT
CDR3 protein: CASIPSGRTGELFF

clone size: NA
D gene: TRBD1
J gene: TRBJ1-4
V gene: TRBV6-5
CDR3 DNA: TGTGCCAGCAGTCCTATACAGGGGGCGGGGGAAAAACTGTTTTTT
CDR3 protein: CASSPIQGAGEKLFF

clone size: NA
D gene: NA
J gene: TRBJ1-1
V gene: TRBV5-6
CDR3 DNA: TGTGCCAGCAGCTCGCGGGGGGTTGAAGCTTTCTTT
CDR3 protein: CASSSRGVEAFF

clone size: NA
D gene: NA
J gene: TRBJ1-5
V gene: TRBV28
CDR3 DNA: TGTGCCAGCAGCTCGACAGCCGGCAGGTATCAGCCCCAGCATTTT
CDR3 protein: CASSSTAGRYQPQHF

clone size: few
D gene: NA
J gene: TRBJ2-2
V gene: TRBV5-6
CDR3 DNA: TGTGCCAGCAGCCCGGGGGGCGGGAGCACCGGGGAGCTGTTTTTT
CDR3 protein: CASSPGGGSTGELFF

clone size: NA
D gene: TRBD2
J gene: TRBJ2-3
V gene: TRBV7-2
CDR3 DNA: TGTGCCAGCAGCTTCCTGGGGGGGGAAGATACGCAGTATTTT
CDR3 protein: CASSFLGGEDTQYF

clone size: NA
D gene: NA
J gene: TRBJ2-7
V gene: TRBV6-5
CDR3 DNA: TGTGCCAGCTCTACAGCCTACGAGCAGTACTTC
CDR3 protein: CASSTAYEQYF

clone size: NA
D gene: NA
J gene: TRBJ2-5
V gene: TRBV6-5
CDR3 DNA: TGTGCCAGCGGGGGGGCAAGTGAAGAGACCCAGTACTTC
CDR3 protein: CASGGASEETQYF

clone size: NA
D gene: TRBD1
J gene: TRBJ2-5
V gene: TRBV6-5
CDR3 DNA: TGTGCCAGCAGTCCAGACAGGGGGCTGGAGACCCAGTACTTC
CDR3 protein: CASSPDRGLETQYF

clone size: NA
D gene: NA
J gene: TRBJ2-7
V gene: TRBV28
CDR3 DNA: TGTGCCAGCAGTTCTCAGGGAACCAACTCCTACGAGCAGTACTTC
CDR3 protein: CASSSQGTNSYEQYF

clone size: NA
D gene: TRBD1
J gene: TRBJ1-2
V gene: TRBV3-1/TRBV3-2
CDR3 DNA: TGTGCCAGCAGCCAAGGACAGGGGCCACTAAGCTACACCTTC
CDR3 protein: CASSQGQGPLSYTF

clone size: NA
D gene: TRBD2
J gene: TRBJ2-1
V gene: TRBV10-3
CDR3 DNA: TGTGCCATCGGGAAAGGGACTAGCGGCGGGGTGCATGAGCAGTTCTTC
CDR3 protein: CAIGKGTSGGVHEQFF

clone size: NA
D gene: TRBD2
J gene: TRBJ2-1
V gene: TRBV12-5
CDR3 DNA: TGTGCTTGTGTTTACTGGGGTTGGGGGGGGGTGGGCCACAATGAGCAGTTCTTC
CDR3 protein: CACVYWGWGGVGHNEQFF

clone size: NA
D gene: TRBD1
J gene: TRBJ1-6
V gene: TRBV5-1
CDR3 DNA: TGCGCCAGCAGCGCCGGGACAGGGGTTCGAACCCTCCACTTT
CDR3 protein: CASSAGTGVRTLHF

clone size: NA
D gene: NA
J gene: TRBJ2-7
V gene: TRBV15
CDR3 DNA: TGTGCCACCAGCAGAGATCCCCCACTTGGGCAGTACTTC
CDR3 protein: CATSRDPPLGQYF

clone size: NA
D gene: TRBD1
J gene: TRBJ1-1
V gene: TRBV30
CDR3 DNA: TGTGCCTGGAGTATCGGACAGGGGGACACTGAAGCTTTCTTT
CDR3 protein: CAWSIGQGDTEAFF

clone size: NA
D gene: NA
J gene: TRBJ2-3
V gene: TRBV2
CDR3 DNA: TGTGCCAGCAGTGAAGCGCCGGGAGCGTACTTCCTCACAGATACGCAGTATTTT
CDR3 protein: CASSEAPGAYFLTDTQYF

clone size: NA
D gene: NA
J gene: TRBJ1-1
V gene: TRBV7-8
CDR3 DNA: TGTGCCAGCAGCCCCGGGGGTATAAACACTGAAGCTTTCTTT
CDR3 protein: CASSPGGINTEAFF

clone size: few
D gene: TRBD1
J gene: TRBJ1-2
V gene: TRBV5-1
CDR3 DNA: TGCGCCAGCAGCAACCATGACAGGGGCCCCGAACGTGGCTACACCTTC
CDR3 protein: CASSNHDRGPERGYTF

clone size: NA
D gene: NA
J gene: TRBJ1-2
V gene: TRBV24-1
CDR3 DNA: TGTGCCACCAGTGATTTAGAGTATGGCTACACCTTC
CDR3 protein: CATSDLEYGYTF

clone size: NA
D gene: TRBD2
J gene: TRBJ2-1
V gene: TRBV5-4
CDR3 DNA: TGTGCCAGCAGCTTGGAGAGTAGCGGGGGACAGTTCTTC
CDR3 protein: CASSLESSGGQFF

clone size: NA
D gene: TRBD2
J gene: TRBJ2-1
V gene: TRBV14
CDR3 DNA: TGTGCCAGCAGCCTCCCCGTTACCAGCGGGAGTCCCAATGAGCAGTTCTTC
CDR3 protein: CASSLPVTSGSPNEQFF

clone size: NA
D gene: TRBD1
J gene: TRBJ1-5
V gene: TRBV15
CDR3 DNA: TGTGCCACCAGCAGGGCTCGGGACAGGGTAAATCAGCCCCAGCATTTT
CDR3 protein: CATSRARDRVNQPQHF

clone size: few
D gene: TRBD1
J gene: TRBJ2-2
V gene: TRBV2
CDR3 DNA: TGTGCCAGCATTAAGGACAGGGGAAACGGGGAGCTGTTTTTT
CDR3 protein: CASIKDRGNGELFF

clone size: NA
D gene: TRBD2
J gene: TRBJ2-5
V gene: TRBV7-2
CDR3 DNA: TGTGCCAGCAGCTCGAGGGTGACTAGCGGGGTCCAAGAGACCCAGTACTTC
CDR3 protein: CASSSRVTSGVQETQYF

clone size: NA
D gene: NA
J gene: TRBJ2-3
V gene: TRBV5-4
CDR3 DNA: TGTGCCAGCAGCTCGGGGGCAGATACGCAGTATTTT
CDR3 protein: CASSSGADTQYF

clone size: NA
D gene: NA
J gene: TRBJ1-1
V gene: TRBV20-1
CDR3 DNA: TGCAGTGCTAGTGGACAGAACACTGAAGCTTTCTTT
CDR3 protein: CSASGQNTEAFF

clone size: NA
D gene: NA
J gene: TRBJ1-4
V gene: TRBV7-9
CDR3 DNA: TGTGCCAGCAGCCAAGGGGGAGTGGGTGAAAAACTGTTTTTT
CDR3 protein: CASSQGGVGEKLFF

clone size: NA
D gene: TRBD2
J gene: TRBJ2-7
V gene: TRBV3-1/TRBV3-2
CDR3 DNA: TGTGCCAGCAGTCAACTAGCGGGAGGGCTTGGCGAGCAGTACTTC
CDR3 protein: CASSQLAGGLGEQYF

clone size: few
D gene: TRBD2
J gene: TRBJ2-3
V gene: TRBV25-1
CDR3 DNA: TGTGCCAGCAGCCCTGGACTAGCGTTGAGCACAGATACGCAGTATTTT
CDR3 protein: CASSPGLALSTDTQYF

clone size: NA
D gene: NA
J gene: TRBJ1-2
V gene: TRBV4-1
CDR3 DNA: TGCGCCAGCAGCCAAGGGGACCGGGAGAGTGGCTACACCTTC
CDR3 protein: CASSQGDRESGYTF

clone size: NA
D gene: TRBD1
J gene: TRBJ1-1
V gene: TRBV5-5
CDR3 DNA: TGTGCCAGCAGCTTGGAGCCGGTAACGACAGGGACGAACACTGAAGCTTTCTTT
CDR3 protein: CASSLEPVTTGTNTEAFF

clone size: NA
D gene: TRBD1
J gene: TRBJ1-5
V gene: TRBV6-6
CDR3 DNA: TGTGCCAGCAGTCAGGGACAGGGACTGTTGATAAGCAATCAGCCCCAGCATTTT
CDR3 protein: CASSQGQGLLISNQPQHF

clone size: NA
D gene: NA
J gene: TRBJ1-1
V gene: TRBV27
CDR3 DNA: TGTGCCAGCAGTTTAGCGGGACGGTCTGAAGCTTTCTTT
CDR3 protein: CASSLAGRSEAFF

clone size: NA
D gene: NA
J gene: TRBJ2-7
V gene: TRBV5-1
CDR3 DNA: TGCGCCAGCAGCTTGGATGGCCCGAGAGGTTCCTACGAGCAGTACTTC
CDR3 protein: CASSLDGPRGSYEQYF

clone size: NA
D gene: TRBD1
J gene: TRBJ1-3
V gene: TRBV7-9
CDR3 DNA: TGTGCCAGCAGCCCTAATACAGGGGGCAATGGAAACACCATATATTTT
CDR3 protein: CASSPNTGGNGNTIYF

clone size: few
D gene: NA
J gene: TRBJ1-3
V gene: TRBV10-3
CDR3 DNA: TGTGCCATCAGGCTTCAGGGATATGGAAACACCATATATTTT
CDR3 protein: CAIRLQGYGNTIYF

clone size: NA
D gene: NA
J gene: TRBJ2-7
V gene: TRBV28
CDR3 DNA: TGTGCCAGCAGTTCCCCCGGACAGTCCTCCTCCTACGAGCAGTACTTC
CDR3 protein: CASSSPGQSSSYEQYF

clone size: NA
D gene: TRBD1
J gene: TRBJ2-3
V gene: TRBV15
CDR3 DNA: TGTGCCACCAGCAGGGATCCAGGGGGACCCACAGATACGCAGTATTTT
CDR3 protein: CATSRDPGGPTDTQYF

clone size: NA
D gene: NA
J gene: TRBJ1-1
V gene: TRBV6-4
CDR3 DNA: TGTGCCAGCAGTTTGTCAGGGAACACTGAAGCTTTCTTT
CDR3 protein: CASSLSGNTEAFF

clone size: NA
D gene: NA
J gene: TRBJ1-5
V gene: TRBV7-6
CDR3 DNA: TGTGCCAGCCCGAGGAATCAGCCCCAGCATTTT
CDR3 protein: CASPRNQPQHF

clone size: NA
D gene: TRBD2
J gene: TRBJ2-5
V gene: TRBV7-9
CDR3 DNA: TGTGCCAGCAGCTTAACCCCGGGACTAGGGCCGGAGACCCAGTACTTC
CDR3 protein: CASSLTPGLGPETQYF